This T cell receptor (beta chain) was found in a study of blood T cell repertoires in COVID-19. Study in general: Sites across the United States, Italy and Spain contributed samples from acute and convalescent COVID-19.

In the original analysis: Nucleated cell number was recorded as an estimate derived from reference gene primer amplification. Sequencing was performed with immunoSEQ multiplex PCR; in TCRdb, only in-frame clones are kept and a portion is missing. For V, J and clone size, that table is used; D and trimming come from the DNA. The table records about 120,000 clones, 75% to 90% of them present only once. V lost 4 bases to trimming and J lost 6 bases; unmatched junction nucleotides: 8. The CDR3 loop spans 15 amino acids. Germline CDR1 reads MDHEN; CDR2 reads SYDVKM. The receptor was derived from a man in his sixties or seventies with acute or convalescent COVID-19. Sequencing was done on a sample of peripheral blood. This chain joins TRBV28 and TRBJ2-3, with 9 bases lining up with TRBD2. CDR3 residues: CASSSGGRAMDTQYF. The CDR3 coding sequence is TGTGCCAGCAGTTCTGGCGGGAGGGCCATGGATACGCAGTATTTT.